This is a list of T cell receptor beta chains from one sample in a study of shared clonotypes between healthy human individuals. Assay used: immunoSEQ multiplex PCR; TCRdb lists only in-frame clones, some missing. The profile shows over 950,000 clones, approximately 77% of them singletons. Sequenced sample: memory CD4+ T cells from PBMCs. These receptors came from a man aged 18 to 29 in good health. Some clones in this sample may be carry-over from other donors' samples. The CDR3 runs from the conserved cysteine through the conserved F or W. Fields, in order: J gene, clone size, D gene, V gene, CDR3 protein, CDR3 DNA. The D gene is left open where the match is weak. Rows give clone size only sometimes, using once, few, many, or a class for an expanded clone.

TRBJ2-3 | NA | NA | TRBV7-3 | CASSFPPGLSTDTQYF | TGTGCCAGCAGCTTCCCCCCGGGACTCAGCACAGATACGCAGTATTTT
TRBJ1-5 | NA | NA | TRBV28 | CASSFQAGRNYQPQHF | TGTGCCAGCAGTTTTCAGGCAGGGAGGAACTATCAGCCCCAGCATTTT
TRBJ2-3 | NA | NA | TRBV5-4 | CASSLAAETDTQYF | TGTGCCAGCAGCTTGGCCGCGGAGACAGATACGCAGTATTTT
TRBJ1-1 | NA | NA | TRBV6-1 | CASRVDPFEAFF | TGTGCCAGCAGAGTTGACCCCTTTGAAGCTTTCTTT
TRBJ2-5 | NA | NA | TRBV5-4 | CASSLDRWQETQYF | TGTGCCAGCAGCTTGGACCGGTGGCAGGAGACCCAGTACTTC
TRBJ2-7 | NA | NA | TRBV12-5 | CASGLNPRGPYEQYF | TGTGCTAGTGGTTTGAATCCCCGGGGCCCCTACGAGCAGTACTTC
TRBJ1-6 | NA | NA | TRBV5-4 | CASRPTLDPNSPLHF | TGTGCCAGCAGGCCCACCCTCGATCCGAATTCACCCCTCCACTTT
TRBJ2-1 | NA | NA | TRBV9 | CASSAGRGYNEQFF | TGTGCCAGCAGCGCGGGTAGGGGGTACAATGAGCAGTTCTTC
TRBJ2-7 | many | TRBD2 | TRBV2 | CASAGGASGSKITQYF | TGTGCCAGCGCTGGGGGCGCTAGCGGGAGTAAGATCACGCAGTACTTC
TRBJ2-7 | NA | NA | TRBV6-1 | CASSSTTQAVYEQYF | TGTGCCAGCAGTTCGACGACCCAGGCGGTCTACGAGCAGTACTTC
TRBJ2-1 | once | NA | TRBV6-5 | CATLGAYNEQFF | TGTGCCACTCTAGGAGCTTACAATGAGCAGTTCTTC
TRBJ1-2 | NA | NA | TRBV27 | CASSLSLGGSYTF | TGTGCCAGCAGTTTATCCCTTGGGGGAAGCTACACCTTC
TRBJ1-2 | NA | TRBD1 | TRBV4-2 | CASSPRPGQGVYGYTF | TGTGCCAGCAGCCCGAGACCGGGACAGGGAGTCTATGGCTACACCTTC
TRBJ2-1 | NA | TRBD1 | TRBV5-1 | CASSPGQGDSNEQFF | TGCGCCAGCAGTCCGGGACAGGGGGACTCCAATGAGCAGTTCTTC
TRBJ2-1 | NA | NA | TRBV21-1 | CASSKGIAGALDEQFF | TGTGCCAGCAGCAAAGGAATAGCGGGAGCCCTGGATGAGCAGTTCTTC
TRBJ2-1 | NA | NA | TRBV21-1 | CASSKVVNEQFF | TGTGCCAGCAGCAAAGTAGTCAATGAGCAGTTCTTC
TRBJ1-1 | NA | NA | TRBV2 | CASRTRENTEAFF | TGTGCCAGCAGAACCAGGGAGAACACTGAAGCTTTCTTT
TRBJ1-2 | NA | NA | TRBV19 | CASSISPPGNYGYTF | TGTGCCAGTAGTATTTCCCCCCCTGGCAACTATGGCTACACCTTC
TRBJ1-2 | NA | TRBD1 | TRBV29-1 | CSVEDLDRSYGYTF | TGCAGCGTTGAAGACCTGGACAGGAGCTATGGCTACACCTTC